Listed here are 15 T cell receptor beta chains from one sample, sequenced in a study of blood T cells in healthy people across ages. For the second PCR, which ran for 7 to 11 cycles, a sample-barcoded 5' primer and a J-beta primer mix were used. TCRdb recomputed calls from the 5' RACE reads with MiXCR, one row per CDR3 protein. The repertoire consists of around 670,000 distinct CDR3 sequences, with about 30% occurring once and the leading ten covering about 15%. Sequenced material: blood. Receptors originate from a woman older than 75 in good health.

This chain joins TRBV6-1 and TRBJ2-7, with D uncertain. Trimming took off 2 bases at V and 7 bases at J, with 12 bases between the two ends. This CDR3 spans 13 amino acids. Per germline, CDR1 MNHNS and CDR2 SASEGT. The CDR3 DNA reads TGTGCCAGCAGTGAACTCGCAGGCTGGGAGCAGTACTTC. Amino acid sequence: CASSELAGWEQYF.

The chain is built from TRBV7-9 and TRBJ2-1, with 8 bases identical to TRBD1. CDR3 length: 14 amino acids. Germline V gene sequence: CDR1 SEHNR, CDR2 FQNEAQ (reference sequence). V lost 8 bases to trimming and J lost 4 bases; unmatched junction nucleotides: 7. The CDR3 is CASRPGQVYNEQFF. In nucleotides, the CDR3 is TGTGCCAGCCGGCCGGGACAGGTATACAATGAGCAGTTCTTC. The variable domain in full, completed from reference TRBV7-9 and TRBJ2-1, reads DTGVSQNPRHKITKRGQNVTFRCDPISEHNRLYWYRQTLGQGPEFLTYFQNEAQLEKSRLLSDRFSAERPKGSFSTLEIQRTEQGDSAMYLCASRPGQVYNEQFFGPGTRLTVL.

This clonotype occurred many times. The rearrangement links TRBV7-9 to TRBJ1-1; D is possibly TRBD1 (6 bases). The V end was cut by 4 bases, the J end by 5 bases, with 17 bases between. CDR1 is SEHNR, CDR2 FQNEAQ, per germline (reference sequence). The CDR3 has 15 residues. The chain's CDR3 is CASSSETGLFTEAFF. The CDR3 coding sequence is TGTGCCAGCAGCTCCGAAACAGGGTTATTTACTGAAGCTTTCTTT.

Of note for this clonotype: A read error is possible here, since a much larger clone lies one base away. The chain combines TRBV20-1 with TRBJ2-5; D possibly uses TRBD1 or TRBD2 (5 bases each). Judging by the DNA end, TRBJ2-7 fits better; the J call may be wrong. Looked up from germline, CDR1 is DFQATT and CDR2 is SNEGSKA (reference sequence). There are 13 residues in the CDR3. CDR3 sequence reads: CSALGPGPYEQYF. The CDR3 nucleotides are TGCAGTGCTTTGGGACCCGGACCTTACGAGCAGTACTTC.

The rearrangement joins TRBV20-1 to TRBJ2-7, with TRBD2 identical over 10 bases. With 6 bases clipped from V and 6 bases from J, the junction kept 8 bases outside the gene matches. CDR3 length: 13 amino acids. Germline V lookup: CDR1 DFQATT, CDR2 SNEGSKA (reference sequence). The chain's CDR3 is CSAPGLARGEQYF. The CDR3 DNA is TGCAGTGCCCCGGGACTAGCGCGTGGCGAGCAGTACTTC.

Regarding this clonotype: A much larger clone sits a single nucleotide away, making a read error possible. This chain joins TRBV27 and TRBJ1-2; D uncertain. The V end lost 4 bases, the J end lost 6 bases, and 18 bases lay between the germline ends. Germline CDR1 and CDR2: MNHEY and SMNVEV (reference sequence). CDR3 length: 15 residues. CDR3: CASSSGPSSADGYTF. The DNA for the CDR3 is TGTGCCAGCAGTTCCGGTCCCAGCTCAGCCGATGGCTACACCTTC.

There are many counts of this clonotype. The gene calls are TRBV7-2 and TRBJ2-7; no reliable D call. Trimming took off 5 bases at V and 6 bases at J, with 11 bases between the two ends. The CDR3 consists of 12 residues. From germline, CDR1 is SGHTA and CDR2 FQGNSA. The CDR3 DNA follows: TGTGCCAGCAGCCCCCCCTTTGGCGAGCAGTACTTC. This encodes CASSPPFGEQYF.

Only a few counts were recorded for this clonotype. Being one base from a much bigger clone, this may be a read error. The rearrangement uses TRBV6-2 or TRBV6-3 and TRBJ1-2; D uncertain. The V end lost 6 bases, the J end lost 3 bases, and 11 bases lay between the germline ends. This CDR3 spans 13 amino acids. From germline, CDR1 is MNHEY and CDR2 SVGEGT. The CDR3 coding sequence is TGTGCCAGCAGGTCAACGGAATACTATGGCTACACCTTC. Amino acid sequence: CASRSTEYYGYTF.

This clonotype was counted a few times. V gene TRBV4-2 combines with J gene TRBJ1-2; 9 nucleotides line up with TRBD1. Germline values: CDR1 LGHNA, CDR2 YNFKEQ. With 1 base clipped from V and 6 bases from J, the junction kept 3 bases outside the gene matches. This CDR3 region has 14 residues. CDR3 in amino acids: CASSQGRTGDGYTF. Written as DNA, the CDR3 is TGTGCCAGCAGCCAAGGAAGGACAGGGGATGGCTACACCTTC.

This clonotype was seen many times. This sequence joins TRBV29-1 and TRBJ2-1; 9 nucleotides line up with TRBD1. The CDR3 is 15 residues long. V was pared by 0 bases and J by 4 bases, with 4 bases of the junction left unmatched. CDR1 is SQVTM and CDR2 is ANQGSEA in the germline V gene. CDR3 loop: CSVEDWTGAYNEQFF. DNA of the CDR3: TGCAGCGTTGAAGATTGGACAGGGGCTTACAATGAGCAGTTCTTC.

This clonotype was detected many times. The genes are TRBV12-3 or TRBV12-4 and TRBJ1-2; no clear D gene. The CDR3 covers 14 residues. V lost 5 bases, J lost 4 bases, and 14 bases lay in between. CDR3 residues: CASSETREAYGYTF. CDR3 DNA sequence: TGTGCCAGCAGTGAAACCCGGGAGGCCTATGGCTACACCTTC.

This clonotype came up many times. The V gene is TRBV6-1, the J gene TRBJ2-3; D possibly corresponds to TRBD2 (5 bases). Germline lookup yields CDR1 MNHNS and CDR2 SASEGT. CDR3 length: 12 residues. Trimming cost V 8 bases and J 5 bases, with 11 bases left between them. The CDR3 reads CASLPSGDTQYF. The CDR3 nucleotides are TGTGCCAGCCTCCCAAGCGGAGATACGCAGTATTTT.

The rearrangement joins TRBV7-2 to TRBJ2-7; TRBD2 agrees at 8 bases. The DNA end lines up better with TRBJ2-5; the J call may be wrong. Germline V gene sequence: CDR1 SGHTA, CDR2 FQGNSA. This CDR3 comprises 14 residues. The DNA of the CDR3 is TGTGCCAGCAGCTCATCCGGGACTAGGTGGACCCAGTACTTC. Translated: CASSSSGTRWTQYF.

The CDR3 DNA reads as TGTGCCAGCAGCCCACCACTTGCCTACAATGAGCAGTTCTTC. This codes for CASSPPLAYNEQFF. This chain joins TRBV7-6 and TRBJ2-1; no clear D gene. Germline V gene sequence: CDR1 SGHVS, CDR2 FNYEAQ. This CDR3 contains 14 residues. The germline V and J ends were trimmed by 5 bases and 2 bases, with 10 bases remaining between them. The full variable domain, in which reference TRBV7-6 and TRBJ2-1 provide the parts outside the CDR3, is GAGVSQSPRYKVTKRGQDVALRCDPISGHVSLYWYRQALGQGPEFLTYFNYEAQQDKSGLPNDRFSAERPEGSISTLTIQRTEQRDSAMYRCASSPPLAYNEQFFGPGTRLTVL.

In its sample, this clonotype was seen many times. The J gene is TRBJ2-3, the V gene TRBV7-9; TRBD2 is a possible D gene (6 bases). CDR1 is SEHNR, CDR2 FQNEAQ, per germline (reference sequence). The CDR3 loop spans 13 amino acids. V gave up 1 base and J gave up 7 bases, with 9 bases separating them. CDR3 bases: TGTGCCAGCAGCTTAGGCGGGGAGTATACGCAGTATTTT. Translated: CASSLGGEYTQYF.